The sequence of this TCR beta chain was determined in a study of T-cell memory formation after mild COVID-19. TCRdb re-called the 5' RACE reads with MiXCR, one entry per CDR3 protein. The sample has 580,000 or so distinct CDR3 sequences, 17% seen once; the top ten hold approximately 8.1%. This clonotype was counted between two and nine times. The clonotype was recovered from an adult woman who had mild COVID-19 (a few samples of this study predate the infection). Cell type and time point are not known. The sample consisted of PBMCs or a T cell subset sorted from them (not recorded which).

The CDR3 is CASSPKSGTGDGNTIYF. The CDR3 DNA reads as TGTGCCAGCAGCCCCAAATCCGGGACAGGGGACGGAAACACCATATATTTT. The chain combines TRBV7-9 with TRBJ1-3; 10 bases align to TRBD1. The V and J ends lost 5 bases and 4 bases, in that order; junction bases with no gene match: 11. The germline V gene encodes CDR1 SEHNR and CDR2 FQNEAQ (reference sequence). The CDR3 runs 17 residues.